These 27 T cell receptor beta chains were sequenced from one sample in a study of a mutant IDH1 vaccine in newly diagnosed glioma. Sequencing was performed with immunoSEQ multiplex PCR; in TCRdb, only in-frame clones are kept and a portion is missing. Of around 50,000 clones in the sample, approximately 64% are singletons; the top ten hold 4.8%. No antigens are known for them. Stated time point: week 47, end of study. A 20-mer mutant IDH1 peptide at 300 ug was injected subcutaneously with topical imiquimod. The sequenced sample was peripheral blood mononuclear cells (PBMCs), obtained from a glioma patient whose treatment included an IDH1 peptide vaccine. Every receptor here comes from a man in his forties with glioma. Some clones in this sample may be carry-over from other donors' samples.

The J gene is TRBJ1-2, the V gene TRBV6-5; D possibly corresponds to TRBD1 (5 bases). The germline gives CDR1 MNHEY, CDR2 SVGAGI. CDR3 length: 14 amino acids. V gave up 6 bases and J gave up 5 bases, with 16 bases separating them. DNA of the CDR3: TGTGCCAGCAGAGCAGGGTCTTTGCTGTATGGCTACACCTTC. Translating it yields CASRAGSLLYGYTF.

The genes are TRBV6-5 and TRBJ1-6; 7 bases are shared with TRBD1. V shed 7 bases, J shed 7 bases, and the junction held 10 bases outside the gene matches. Germline V CDR1 and CDR2: MNHEY, SVGAGI. The CDR3 spans 15 residues. The CDR3 protein is CASTEGGTFNSPLHF. Here the CDR3 DNA reads TGTGCCAGCACCGAAGGGGGCACATTCAATTCACCCCTCCACTTT.

V usage is TRBV6-5 and J usage is TRBJ1-1, with a tentative D call TRBD1 (6 bases). V was pared by 0 bases and J by 1 base, with 9 bases between. This CDR3 has 15 amino acids. Germline V gene lookup returns CDR1 MNHEY and CDR2 SVGAGI. CDR3 region: CASSYSTQGNTEAFF. For the CDR3, the DNA is TGTGCCAGCAGTTACTCGACACAGGGGAACACTGAAGCTTTCTTT.

This clone was observed a few times. The V call is TRBV9, the J call TRBJ1-1, with D uncertain. Germline-derived CDR1 and CDR2 are SGDLS and YYNGEE. Trimming took off 1 base at V and 2 bases at J, with 6 bases between the two ends. The CDR3 is made up of 13 amino acids. The CDR3 DNA reads as TGTGCCAGCAGCGTACAGACTAACACTGAAGCTTTCTTT. Translation: CASSVQTNTEAFF.

This clone has just one count. The chain is built from TRBV2 and TRBJ1-1, with 7 nucleotides matching TRBD1. With V trimmed by 6 bases and J by 9 bases, 7 bases remained unmatched. Germline assignment: CDR1 SNHLY and CDR2 FYNNEI. This CDR3 is 12 amino acids long. This CDR3 is CASRLTGRKAFF. The CDR3 DNA reads as TGTGCCAGCAGGTTGACAGGGCGGAAAGCTTTCTTT.

V gene TRBV11-2 combines with J gene TRBJ2-7; D is unresolved. Trimming stripped 5 bases from V and 2 bases from J, with 13 bases between. The length of the CDR3 is 14 residues. Looked up from germline, CDR1 is SGHAT and CDR2 is FQNNGV. The CDR3: CASSLVGGTYEQYF. The CDR3 nucleotides read TGTGCCAGCAGCCTCGTGGGCGGCACCTACGAGCAGTACTTC. Using reference TRBV11-2 and TRBJ2-7 for the parts outside the CDR3, the full variable domain is EAGVAQSPRYKIIEKRQSVAFWCNPISGHATLYWYQQILGQGPKLLIQFQNNGVVDDSQLPKDRFSAERLKGVDSTLKIQPAKLEDSAVYLCASSLVGGTYEQYFGPGTRLTVT.

This chain uses TRBV9 with TRBJ2-1, with 9 bases fitting TRBD1. The CDR3 is 16 amino acids. V trimming: 4 bases; J trimming: 3 bases; junction bases outside the gene matches: 8. The germline gives CDR1 SGDLS, CDR2 YYNGEE. CDR3 nucleotides: TGTGCCAGCAGCCATCCCGGGACAGGGTTCTACAATGAGCAGTTCTTC. Its protein product is CASSHPGTGFYNEQFF.

The chain employs TRBV5-1 and TRBJ2-7, with D possibly being TRBD1 or TRBD2 (5 bases each). The V and J ends lost 2 bases and 7 bases respectively, with 13 bases between them. In germline, CDR1 is SGHRS, CDR2 YFSETQ. This CDR3 region has 13 residues. The CDR3 protein is CASSLTREGEQYF. CDR3 coding DNA: TGCGCCAGCAGCTTAACCAGAGAGGGGGAGCAGTACTTC.

This chain uses TRBV25-1 with TRBJ2-7, with TRBD1 matching 12 bases. This CDR3 is 15 amino acids long. Germline V gene lookup returns CDR1 MGHDK and CDR2 SYGVNS. Losses at the gene ends were 3 bases for V and 1 base for J; bases not matched to a gene: 1. CDR3 in amino acids: CASSEGQGASYEQYF. CDR3 DNA sequence: TGTGCCAGCAGTGAGGGACAGGGGGCATCCTACGAGCAGTACTTC.

This chain uses TRBV27 with TRBJ1-2, with D uncertain. Trimming pared 2 bases from V and 8 bases from J, leaving 15 bases between. Germline V gene data show CDR1 as MNHEY and CDR2 as SMNVEV (reference sequence). The CDR3 totals 14 residues. Written as DNA, the CDR3 is TGTGCCAGCAGTTTAACAGCCTCCACTAGGGGCTACACCTTC. The encoded protein is CASSLTASTRGYTF.

V usage is TRBV25-1 and J usage is TRBJ1-2, with a weak D call TRBD1 (5 bases). V was trimmed by 4 bases and J by 6 bases, leaving 12 bases between them. CDR3 size: 13 residues. Per germline, CDR1 MGHDK and CDR2 SYGVNS. This chain's CDR3 is CASSADTGDGYTF. The CDR3 DNA sequence: TGTGCCAGCAGTGCGGACACAGGAGATGGCTACACCTTC.

The V gene is TRBV7-8, the J gene TRBJ1-1, with no clear D. Germline V CDR1 and CDR2: SGHVS, FQNEAQ. This CDR3 has 14 amino acids. V gave up 0 bases and J gave up 6 bases, with 11 bases separating them. The CDR3 is CASSLAFTVAEAFF. CDR3 nucleotide sequence: TGTGCCAGCAGCTTAGCGTTTACAGTAGCTGAAGCTTTCTTT.

This rearrangement joins TRBV4-1 to TRBJ1-4; D unresolved. CDR1 and CDR2 (germline): MGHRA, YSYEKL. The CDR3 runs to 14 residues. Trimming shortened V by 2 bases and J by 10 bases, and 14 bases separated the two germline ends. CDR3 amino acids: CASSQWGIGSKLFF. For the CDR3, the DNA is TGCGCCAGCAGCCAATGGGGTATCGGTTCAAAACTGTTTTTT.

This clone appeared a few times. The V and J genes are TRBV7-8 and TRBJ1-2, with TRBD1 identical over 7 bases. The CDR3 length is 15 residues. The germline V gene has CDR1 SGHVS and CDR2 FQNEAQ. V was pared by 5 bases and J by 3 bases, with 9 bases of the junction left unmatched. CDR3 sequence (DNA): TGTGCCAGCAGCCCCCTTGGACAGGAGGACTATGGCTACACCTTC. Amino acid sequence: CASSPLGQEDYGYTF.

This clone came up a few times. The chain joins TRBV6-5 to TRBJ1-3; perhaps TRBD1 as D (6 bases). This CDR3 comprises 16 residues. Trimming pared 0 bases from V and 4 bases from J, leaving 13 bases between. Looked up from germline, CDR1 is MNHEY and CDR2 is SVGAGI. CDR3 sequence: CASSYSKRGSGNTIYF. CDR3 nucleotide sequence: TGTGCCAGCAGTTACTCGAAGAGGGGGTCAGGAAACACCATATATTTT.

The rearrangement links TRBV6-1 to TRBJ1-3; TRBD1 aligns across 7 bases. Trimming cost V 4 bases and J 4 bases; bases outside gene matches: 4. CDR1 and CDR2 from the germline V gene are MNHNS and SASEGT. This CDR3 spans 14 amino acids. CDR3 protein: CASSAQGNGNTIYF. The CDR3 DNA is TGTGCCAGCAGTGCACAGGGGAACGGAAACACCATATATTTT.

The V call is TRBV5-1, the J call TRBJ1-1; D not resolved. Germline V lookup: CDR1 SGHRS, CDR2 YFSETQ. This CDR3 comprises 14 residues. V was pared by 2 bases and J by 1 base, with 9 bases between. The CDR3 protein is CASSFSQRNTEAFF. Here the CDR3 DNA reads TGCGCCAGCAGCTTTAGCCAGCGGAACACTGAAGCTTTCTTT.

The chain combines TRBV27 with TRBJ2-1; 10 bases are a match to TRBD1. The V gene's germline CDR1 is MNHEY and CDR2 SMNVEV (reference sequence). V lost 8 bases to trimming and J lost 5 bases; unmatched junction nucleotides: 3. CDR3 size: 13 residues. The CDR3 DNA reads TGTGCCAGCGGGGGACAGGGGAACAATGAGCAGTTCTTC. Amino acid sequence: CASGGQGNNEQFF.

The sample holds a few counts of this clone. The V gene is TRBV27, the J gene TRBJ1-1; D unclear. Trimming took off 8 bases at V and 1 base at J, with 14 bases between the two ends. The germline V gene encodes CDR1 MNHEY and CDR2 SMNVEV (reference sequence). This CDR3 contains 14 residues. The CDR3 DNA reads TGTGCCAGCCGACCCGGGCAGTCGAACACTGAAGCTTTCTTT. Its protein is CASRPGQSNTEAFF.

V and J are TRBV9 and TRBJ1-2, with TRBD1 matching 9 bases. The CDR3 length is 14 residues. Germline-derived CDR1 and CDR2 are SGDLS and YYNGEE. V lost 4 bases and J lost 2; bases outside the gene matches: 3. CDR3 loop: CASSRGTGNYGYTF. The CDR3 DNA sequence: TGTGCCAGCAGCCGAGGGACAGGGAACTATGGCTACACCTTC.

V usage is TRBV6-6 and J usage is TRBJ2-3; 9 positions agree with TRBD2. Germline CDR1 MNHNY, CDR2 SVGAGI (reference sequence). The trim removed 0 bases at V and 4 bases at J, leaving 5 bases unmatched. The CDR3 is made up of 16 amino acids. Here the CDR3 DNA reads TGTGCCAGCAGTTACTCGGGTAGCGGGGGATCAGATACGCAGTATTTT. Its protein product is CASSYSGSGGSDTQYF.

This clone was found a few times. The gene calls are TRBV7-2 and TRBJ1-1; D gene uncertain. The CDR3 extends over 13 amino acids. Trimming cost V 3 bases and J 4 bases, with 9 bases left between them. Germline V lookup: CDR1 SGHTA, CDR2 FQGNSA. The CDR3: CASSFTVSTEAFF. CDR3 bases: TGTGCCAGCAGCTTTACAGTTTCCACTGAAGCTTTCTTT.

This chain uses TRBV6-5 with TRBJ1-1, with D unclear. V was trimmed by 6 bases and J by 0 bases, leaving 14 bases between them. This CDR3 is built from 15 residues. Germline V gene data show CDR1 as MNHEY and CDR2 as SVGAGI. CDR3 residues: CASRLGPAVNTEAFF. CDR3 coding DNA: TGTGCCAGCAGACTAGGACCGGCGGTGAACACTGAAGCTTTCTTT.

The sample holds a few counts of this clone. The gene calls are TRBV11-2 and TRBJ1-4, with 7 bases identical to TRBD1. The CDR3 spans 15 residues. Germline CDR1 reads SGHAT; CDR2 reads FQNNGV. J lost 7 bases, V lost 4 bases, and 9 bases had no gene match. The CDR3 nucleotides are TGTGCCAGCAGCTCGACAGGGAATAGTCGTGAAAAACTGTTTTTT. Amino acids: CASSSTGNSREKLFF.

The chain uses TRBV19 and TRBJ2-3; the D is unclear. Germline V lookup: CDR1 LNHDA, CDR2 SQIVND (reference sequence). The CDR3 totals 12 residues. Trimming removed 5 bases at V and 6 bases at J, with 9 bases between. The CDR3 nucleotides are TGTGCCAGTAGTTCAGCCGGGGATACGCAGTATTTT. It yields the protein CASSSAGDTQYF.

DNA of the CDR3: TGTGCCAGCAGCCCGGACAGAATCTATAATTCACCCCTCCACTTT. It yields the protein CASSPDRIYNSPLHF. The chain joins TRBV5-5 to TRBJ1-6; D might be TRBD1 (6 bases). CDR1 and CDR2 (germline): SGHKS, YYEKEE (reference sequence). Trimming took 4 bases from V and 3 from J, leaving 11 bases between them. The CDR3 loop spans 15 amino acids.

This clone appeared once. The V gene is TRBV7-9, the J gene TRBJ1-6; no definite D call. Germline CDR1 is SEHNR and CDR2 is FQNEAQ (reference sequence). There are 13 residues in the CDR3. Trimming left V 5 bases short and J 3 bases short, with 5 bases between. This CDR3 reads CASSPLYNSPLHF. The DNA of the CDR3 is TGTGCCAGCAGCCCACTCTATAATTCACCCCTCCACTTT.